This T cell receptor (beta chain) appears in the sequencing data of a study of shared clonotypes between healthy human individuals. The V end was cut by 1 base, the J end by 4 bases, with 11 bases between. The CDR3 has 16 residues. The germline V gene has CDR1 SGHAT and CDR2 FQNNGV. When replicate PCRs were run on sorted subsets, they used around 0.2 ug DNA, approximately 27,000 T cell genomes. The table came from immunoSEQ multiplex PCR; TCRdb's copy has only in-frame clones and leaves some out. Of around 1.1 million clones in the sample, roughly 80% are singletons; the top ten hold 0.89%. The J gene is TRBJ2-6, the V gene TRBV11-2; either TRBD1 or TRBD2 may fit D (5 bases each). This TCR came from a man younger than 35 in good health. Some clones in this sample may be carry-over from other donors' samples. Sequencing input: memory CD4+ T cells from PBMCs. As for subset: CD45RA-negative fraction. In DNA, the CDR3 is TGTGCCAGCAGCTTAGTGCAGGGAGCAGGGGCCAACGTCCTGACTTTC. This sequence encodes CASSLVQGAGANVLTF.